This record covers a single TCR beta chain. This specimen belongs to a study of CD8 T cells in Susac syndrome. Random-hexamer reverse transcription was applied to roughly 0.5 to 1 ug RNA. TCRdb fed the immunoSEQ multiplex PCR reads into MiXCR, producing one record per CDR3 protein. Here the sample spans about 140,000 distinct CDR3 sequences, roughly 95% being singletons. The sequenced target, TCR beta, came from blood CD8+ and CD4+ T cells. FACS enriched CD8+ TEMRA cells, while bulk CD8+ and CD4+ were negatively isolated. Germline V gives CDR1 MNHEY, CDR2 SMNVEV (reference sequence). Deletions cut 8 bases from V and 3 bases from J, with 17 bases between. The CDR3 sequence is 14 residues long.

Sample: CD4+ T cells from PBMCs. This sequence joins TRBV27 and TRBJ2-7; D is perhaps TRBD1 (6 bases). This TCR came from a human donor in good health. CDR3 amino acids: CASANAIGGYEQYF. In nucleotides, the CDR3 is TGTGCCAGCGCCAACGCGATAGGGGGCTACGAGCAGTACTTC.